The clone carrying this TCR beta chain was counted between two and nine times. The CDR3 has 14 residues. V was trimmed by 4 bases and J by 8 bases, leaving 15 bases between them. Germline-derived CDR1 and CDR2 are MNHNS and SASEGT. A single record per CDR3 protein comes from TCRdb applying MiXCR to the RT-PCR reads. The table lists about 680,000 distinct CDR3 sequences, about 14% of them singletons. Sequencing was done on a sample of memory CD4+ T cells from blood. The sequence derives from a female donor in good health, serving as a healthy control. This sequence joins TRBV6-1 and TRBJ1-3, with D possibly being TRBD1 (6 bases). In DNA, the CDR3 is TGTGCCAGCAGTGCTAGACAGGCGGCGGACACCATATATTTT. Translation: CASSARQAADTIYF.